This T cell receptor (beta chain) is from a study of Ad26.COV2.S vaccination and SARS-CoV-2 variants (dated by TCRdb to the early 2020s). Context from the whole study: Vaccine-arm donors came from COV1001, a multicentre, randomized, double-blind, placebo-controlled phase I-IIa trial of Ad26.COV2.S in healthy adults. Blinding of investigators to trial group allocation was maintained during experiments and outcome assessment. Ad26.COV2.S was administered intramuscularly at 5 x 10^10 or 1 x 10^11 viral particles, either as a single shot or as two shots given 56 days apart. TCRbeta repertoire sequencing served as the tool for gauging how specific and how broad the SARS-CoV-2-reactive T cell receptors were following Ad26.COV2.S vaccination. Trial participants were randomized into five groups of five, in which low-dose or high-dose Ad26.COV2.S was given once or twice, or placebo was given on both occasions. The TCR-sequenced set comprised around 30 samples: approximately 19 Ad26.COV2.S vaccine recipients, 5 placebo recipients and 8 SARS-CoV-2 convalescent individuals. General conclusions and limits of the study: Higher spike-specific TCR breadth was observed in Ad26.COV2.S recipients than in placebo recipients (P = 0.0014). Substantial breadth of spike-specific CD8+ and CD4+ T cell responses was reported after vaccination. Non-spike TCR breadth was comparable between vaccine and placebo recipients, consistent with the vaccine containing only spike. According to the authors, total T cell responses may have been underestimated by the TCR breadth and depth analyses. The study was not powered to compare responses between vaccine doses or regimens.

From cysteine to phenylalanine, the CDR3 is 18 amino acids long. CDR3 DNA only is kept here, 54 bases in frame from base 1. Germline trimming amounts to 2 bases on V and 4 bases on J, with 7 as the count of junction bases outside the gene matches. The immunoSEQ Assay was the method used to sequence TCRbeta CDR3 regions. After extraction, genomic DNA underwent amplification by bias-controlled multiplex PCR, followed by high-throughput sequencing. As for the authors' bioinformatics: To quantify the absolute abundance of every unique TCRbeta CDR3 region, sequences were collapsed and filtered. T cell fraction was estimated by normalizing TCRbeta template counts to usable DNA, with usable DNA measured through amplification of reference genes found in all nucleated cells. Repertoire TCRs were annotated as SARS-CoV-2-specific when V gene, CDR3 amino acid sequence and J gene were exactly matched to a known reactive TCR set. The reference SARS-CoV-2 TCR set was derived from MIRA and filtered for enrichment in COVID-19-positive ImmuneCODE repertoires, a step that removed public or cross-reactive TCRs. Based on the MIRA antigens, annotated TCRs were further analysed at the level of specific ORF or position within ORF. Depth was the summed frequency of annotated unique rearrangements, while breadth was defined as annotated unique rearrangements over total unique productive rearrangements. Group comparisons of TCR breadth used two-sided Wilcoxon rank-sum tests. TCRdb provides this immuneACCESS table in a form limited to in-frame rearrangements. Some clones are lacking; in checked studies, under half of them reflect an unresolved V gene, and why the rest are absent is not known. The DNA was the basis for D and trimming; V, J and clone size are from that table. This sample lists around 450,000 clones; 80% to 95% were detected once. The top ten clones comprise less than 15% of the sample.

The treatment or condition label, as the study defines it: roughly 20 received Ad26.COV2.S at low or high dose, single or two shots; several received placebo; per-sample allocation not given. For vaccine and placebo recipients, repertoires were sequenced using samples collected on day 63 after the first injection. Cohort 1b enrolled roughly 25 adults aged 18-55 years at a single site in Boston, USA, between 29 July and 7 August 2020. As a vaccine, Ad26.COV2.S was a replication-incompetent adenovirus type 26 vector that expressed a prefusion-stabilized SARS-CoV-2 spike protein derived from the original Wuhan strain. Of note for this clone: Its antigen remains unidentified. Nothing much larger sits one base from this clone, and base qualities are not available.

The sequences come from peripheral blood, collected in a trial of Ad26.COV2.S vaccine versus placebo. The TCR sequence derives from a person between 18 and 65 years old who received the Ad26.COV2.S COVID-19 vaccine or a placebo. The rearranged chain carries TRBV5-3 and TRBJ2-1, and 15 junctional nucleotides match TRBD2. TRBV5-3 is an open reading frame, and its role is uncertain. The CDR3 amino acid sequence is: CARSFSGTSGRIYNEQFF. The sequence in DNA is TGTGCCAGAAGCTTCTCCGGGACTAGCGGGAGGATTTACAATGAGCAGTTCTTC.